This note documents a single TCR beta chain sequence. Clones were sequenced by immunoSEQ multiplex PCR, and TCRdb holds only the in-frame ones, with some missing. In the table there are 60,000 to 80,000 clones, around 84% of which are singletons. The data were taken from a study of OX40 agonist ivuxolimab in advanced cancers. The sequence came from an adult with an advanced solid tumor such as melanoma, head and neck, liver or kidney cancer. The specimen comprised CD4+ or CD8+ T cells sorted from blood, sampled in a trial of the OX40 agonist ivuxolimab.

The CDR3 loop is CATSWGGNTGAGNTIYF. The CDR3 DNA sequence: TGTGCCACCAGCTGGGGAGGGAACACAGGGGCTGGAAACACCATATATTTT. The chain recombines TRBV15 with TRBJ1-3, with 7 bases that match TRBD1. V gave up 5 bases and J gave up 2 bases; unmatched junction bases: 12. The CDR3 has 17 amino acids. Per germline, CDR1 LNHNV and CDR2 YYDKDF (reference sequence).